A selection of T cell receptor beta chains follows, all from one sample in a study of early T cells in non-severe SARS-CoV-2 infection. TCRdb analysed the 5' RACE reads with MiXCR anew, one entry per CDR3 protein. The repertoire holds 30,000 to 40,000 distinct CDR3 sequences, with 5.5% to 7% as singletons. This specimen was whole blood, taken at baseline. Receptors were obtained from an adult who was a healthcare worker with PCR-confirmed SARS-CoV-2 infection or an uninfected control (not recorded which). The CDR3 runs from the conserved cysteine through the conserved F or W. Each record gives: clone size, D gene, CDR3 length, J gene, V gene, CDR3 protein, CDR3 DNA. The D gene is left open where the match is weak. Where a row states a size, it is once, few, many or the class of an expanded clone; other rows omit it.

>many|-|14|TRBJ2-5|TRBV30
CAFYVGSGQETQYF
TGTGCCTTCTATGTCGGCTCAGGCCAAGAGACCCAGTACTTC
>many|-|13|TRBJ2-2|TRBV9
CASSPPVTGELFF
TGTGCCAGCAGCCCCCCCGTCACCGGGGAGCTGTTTTTT
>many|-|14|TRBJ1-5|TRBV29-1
CSVSEGDSNQPQHF
TGCAGCGTTAGTGAAGGAGATAGCAATCAGCCCCAGCATTTT
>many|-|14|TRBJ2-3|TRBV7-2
CASSLRVGADTQYF
TGTGCCAGCAGCTTAAGGGTCGGGGCAGATACGCAGTATTTT
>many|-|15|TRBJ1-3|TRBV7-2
CASSPSGALGNTIYF
TGTGCCAGCAGCCCATCCGGCGCCCTTGGAAACACCATATATTTT
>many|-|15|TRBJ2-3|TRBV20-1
CSAPARASSTDTQYF
TGCAGTGCTCCGGCGAGGGCCTCTAGCACAGATACGCAGTATTTT
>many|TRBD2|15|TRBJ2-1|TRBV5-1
CASSLGLAGEDEQFF
TGCGCCAGCAGCTTGGGACTAGCGGGAGAGGATGAGCAGTTCTTC
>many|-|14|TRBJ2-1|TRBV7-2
CASRAGAEYNEQFF
TGTGCCAGCAGGGCGGGGGCTGAATACAATGAGCAGTTCTTC
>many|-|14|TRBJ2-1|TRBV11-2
CASSSPPRNNEQFF
TGTGCCAGCAGCTCCCCCCCCCGGAACAATGAGCAGTTCTTC
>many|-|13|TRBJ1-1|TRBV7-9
CASSLVTGTEAFF
TGTGCCAGCAGCTTAGTCACCGGCACTGAAGCTTTCTTT
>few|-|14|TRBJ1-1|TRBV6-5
CASSYRGANTEAFF
TGTGCCAGCAGTTACCGTGGGGCGAACACTGAAGCTTTCTTT
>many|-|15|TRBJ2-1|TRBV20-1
CSAPLASSRYNEQFF
TGCAGTGCCCCACTGGCGTCTAGTCGCTACAATGAGCAGTTCTTC
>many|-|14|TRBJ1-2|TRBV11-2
CASSSSGARGGYTF
TGTGCCAGCAGCTCTTCAGGGGCTAGGGGTGGCTACACCTTC
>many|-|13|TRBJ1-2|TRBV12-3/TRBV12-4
CASSLGERRGYTF
TGTGCCAGCAGTTTGGGGGAGAGGCGGGGCTACACCTTC
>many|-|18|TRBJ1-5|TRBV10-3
CAISESGISLYSNQPQHF
TGTGCCATCAGTGAGTCTGGCATTTCCCTATATAGCAATCAGCCCCAGCATTTT
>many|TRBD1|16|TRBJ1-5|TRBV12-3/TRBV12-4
CASSYLGQGVRQPQHF
TGTGCCAGCAGTTATTTGGGACAGGGGGTCCGACAGCCCCAGCATTTT
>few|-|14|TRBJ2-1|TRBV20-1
CSASVGAGNPEQFF
TGCAGTGCTAGCGTGGGGGCAGGAAATCCTGAGCAGTTCTTC
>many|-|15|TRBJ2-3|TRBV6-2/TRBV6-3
CASQGRGRSTDTQYF
TGTGCCAGCCAAGGGAGGGGGCGGAGCACAGATACGCAGTATTTT
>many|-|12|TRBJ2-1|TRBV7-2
CASSLTGYEQFF
TGTGCCAGCAGCTTAACGGGATATGAGCAGTTCTTC
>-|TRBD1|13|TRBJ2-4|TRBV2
CASATGGGNIQYF
TGTGCCAGCGCGACAGGGGGCGGGAACATTCAGTACTTC
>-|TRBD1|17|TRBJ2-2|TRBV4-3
CASSQEGQGPWAGELFF
TGCGCCAGCAGCCAAGAAGGACAGGGCCCGTGGGCCGGGGAGCTGTTTTTT
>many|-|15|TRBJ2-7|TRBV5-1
CASSLGLAITYEQYF
TGCGCCAGCAGCTTGGGGCTAGCGATAACCTACGAGCAGTACTTC
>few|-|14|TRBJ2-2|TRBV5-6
CASSLPGITGELFF
TGTGCCAGCAGCTTGCCCGGGATCACCGGGGAGCTGTTTTTT
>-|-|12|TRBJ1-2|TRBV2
CASSDPRHGYTF
TGTGCCAGCAGTGATCCCCGACATGGCTACACCTTC
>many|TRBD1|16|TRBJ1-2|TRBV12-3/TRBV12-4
CASSLTQTGGSDGYTF
TGTGCCAGCAGTTTAACTCAGACAGGGGGCAGCGATGGCTACACCTTC
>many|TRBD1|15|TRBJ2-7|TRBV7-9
CASSPSQGFLYEQYF
TGTGCCAGCAGCCCATCACAGGGGTTCCTCTACGAGCAGTACTTC
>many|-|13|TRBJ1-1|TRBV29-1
CSVSGHLNTEAFF
TGCAGCGTCTCGGGACATTTGAACACTGAAGCTTTCTTT
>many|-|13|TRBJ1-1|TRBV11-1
CASSLGRNTEAFF
TGTGCCAGCAGCTTAGGTAGGAACACTGAAGCTTTCTTT
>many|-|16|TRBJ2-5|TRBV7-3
CASSPTGTNHRGTQYF
TGTGCCAGCAGTCCGACCGGGACCAACCATCGCGGGACCCAGTACTTC